Each of the 25 T cell receptor beta chains below was sequenced from the same sample in a study of cytomegalovirus exposure and HLA in healthy donors. The PCR had 60 Vbeta and 13 Jbeta primers. Sequenced by immunoSEQ multiplex PCR; TCRdb stores in-frame clones only, minus some. The sample includes about 140,000 clones, approximately 78% of them seen just once. Sequencing was carried out using PBMCs. The receptors here all came from a female donor in good health and CMV-seronegative.

The CDR3 loop reads CASSYARAGTEAFF. Written as DNA, the CDR3 is TGTGCCAGCAGTTACGCCAGGGCGGGGACTGAAGCTTTCTTT. The rearrangement joins TRBV27 to TRBJ1-1; tentatively, D is TRBD1 (5 bases). Germline V gene lookup returns CDR1 MNHEY and CDR2 SMNVEV (reference sequence). Trimming left V 4 bases short and J 5 bases short, with 14 bases between. The CDR3 has 14 amino acids.

This chain links TRBV29-1 with TRBJ2-7, with D unclear. The CDR3 loop spans 11 amino acids. V lost 4 bases and J lost 6, with 10 bases in between. Germline lookup yields CDR1 SQVTM and CDR2 ANQGSEA. The CDR3 reads CSVGAGSEQYF. The DNA for the CDR3 is TGCAGCGTTGGGGCAGGCTCCGAGCAGTACTTC.

This clone turned up a few times. A junction end diverges from the germline sequence, so it may reflect a read error. The genes are TRBV6-4 and TRBJ2-3; TRBD1 might be the D (6 bases). The CDR3 contains 15 residues. The V gene's germline CDR1 is MRHNA and CDR2 SNTAGT. The CDR3: CASTDQGTNTDTQYF. DNA for the CDR3: TGTGCCAGCACTGACCAGGGGACCAACACAGATACGCAGTATTTT.

The J gene is TRBJ2-7, the V gene TRBV4-1; D is ambiguous. The CDR3 is made up of 13 amino acids. Germline V gene lookup returns CDR1 MGHRA and CDR2 YSYEKL. V lost 1 base and J lost 7, with 11 bases in between. Here the CDR3 reads CASSQGSLGEQYF. Written as DNA, the CDR3 is TGCGCCAGCAGCCAAGGATCCCTAGGAGAGCAGTACTTC.

The V and J genes are TRBV2 and TRBJ2-5, with 7 bases fitting TRBD1. The CDR3 extends over 13 amino acids. Germline V gives CDR1 SNHLY, CDR2 FYNNEI. V lost 9 bases and J lost 1; bases outside the gene matches: 5. The CDR3 nucleotides are TGTGCCAGGACCGGGACAGTCCAAGAGACCCAGTACTTC. Translation: CARTGTVQETQYF.

The V gene is TRBV19, the J gene TRBJ2-6, with a weak D call TRBD1 (5 bases). Germline V gene data show CDR1 as LNHDA and CDR2 as SQIVND (reference sequence). This CDR3 is built from 14 residues. Between the trimmed V and J ends, which lost 8 bases and 1 base, there was a span of 9 bases. CDR3 sequence: CASYKGSGANVLTF. DNA of the CDR3: TGTGCCAGTTATAAGGGGTCTGGGGCCAACGTCCTGACTTTC.

The chain has TRBV11-2 and TRBJ2-1; 7 positions agree with TRBD2. In germline, CDR1 is SGHAT, CDR2 FQNNGV. V lost 0 bases, J lost 3 bases, and 5 bases stayed unmatched. CDR3 size: 16 residues. The CDR3 bases are TGTGCCAGCAGCTTAGACCCAGCGGGGAACTACAATGAGCAGTTCTTC. As protein: CASSLDPAGNYNEQFF.

The count of this clone is one. This rearrangement joins TRBV6-6 to TRBJ1-1, with a tentative D call TRBD1 (5 bases). The ends were cut back, 6 bases at V and 0 bases at J, with 17 bases in the middle. This CDR3 spans 16 amino acids. CDR1 is MNHNY and CDR2 is SVGAGI in the germline V gene (reference sequence). Written as DNA, the CDR3 is TGTGCCAGCAGCCGGGGGGGTTCGGACATGAACACTGAAGCTTTCTTT. Encoded protein: CASSRGGSDMNTEAFF.

The chain joins TRBV28 to TRBJ1-2; TRBD1 is a possible D gene (6 bases). This CDR3 has 14 residues. Trimming cost V 3 bases and J 4 bases, with 12 bases left between them. CDR1 MDHEN and CDR2 SYDVKM come from the germline V gene. The CDR3 region is CASSFGGAGYGYTF. CDR3 DNA sequence: TGTGCCAGCAGTTTCGGGGGGGCTGGCTATGGCTACACCTTC.

This CDR3 reads CASSLLTGNNSPLHF. The CDR3 bases are TGTGCCAGCAGTTTACTGACAGGAAATAATTCACCCCTCCACTTT. This chain links TRBV28 with TRBJ1-6; perhaps TRBD1 as D (6 bases). V was cut by 2 bases and J by 5 bases, with 10 bases left in between. CDR3 size: 15 residues. Germline values: CDR1 MDHEN, CDR2 SYDVKM. Complete variable domain (other parts from reference TRBV28 and TRBJ1-6): DVKVTQSSRYLVKRTGEKVFLECVQDMDHENMFWYRQDPGLGLRLIYFSYDVKMKEKGDIPEGYSVSREKKERFSLILESASTNQTSMYLCASSLLTGNNSPLHFGNGTRLTVT.

The chain uses TRBV2 and TRBJ2-1; the match to TRBD2 covers 10 bases. After removal of 6 bases from V and 5 bases from J, the junction contained 10 bases not matched to a gene. CDR3 length: 16 amino acids. Germline-derived CDR1 and CDR2 are SNHLY and FYNNEI. CDR3 in amino acids: CASSDPLAGVNNEQFF. CDR3 bases: TGTGCCAGCAGCGATCCGCTAGCGGGGGTTAACAATGAGCAGTTCTTC.

The V call is TRBV6-5, the J call TRBJ1-2, with 7 bases lining up with TRBD1. Germline-derived CDR1 and CDR2 are MNHEY and SVGAGI. Losses at the gene ends were 2 bases for V and 4 bases for J; bases not matched to a gene: 7. The CDR3 spans 15 residues. The CDR3 DNA follows: TGTGCCAGCAGTTACAAGTGGGACAGCGGCTATGGCTACACCTTC. It encodes CASSYKWDSGYGYTF.

In DNA form, the CDR3 reads TGTGCCAGCAGTTACGGGGGGGCCCCTTCTTATGGCTACACCTTC. This gives the protein CASSYGGAPSYGYTF. The chain couples TRBV6-6 to TRBJ1-2; tentatively, D is TRBD1 (6 bases). The CDR3 length is 15 residues. Trimming removed 2 bases at V and 5 bases at J, with 15 bases between. The V gene's germline CDR1 is MNHNY and CDR2 SVGAGI (reference sequence).

The V and J genes are TRBV9 and TRBJ2-7; 10 positions match TRBD2. This CDR3 is built from 15 residues. The junction had 2 bases not matched to a gene; V was cut back by 0 bases and J by 2 bases. Germline lookup yields CDR1 SGDLS and CDR2 YYNGEE. CDR3 DNA: TGTGCCAGCAGCGTAGGAGCGGGAGGGCCCTACGAGCAGTACTTC. Protein product: CASSVGAGGPYEQYF.

V and J are TRBV6-5 and TRBJ1-4; 8 nucleotides agree with TRBD1. Germline V gene data show CDR1 as MNHEY and CDR2 as SVGAGI. The CDR3 has 13 residues. The V segment lost 7 bases and the J segment 8 bases; nucleotides outside the gene matches: 6. CDR3: CASKDRGEEKLFF. CDR3 DNA: TGTGCCAGCAAAGACAGGGGAGAGGAAAAACTGTTTTTT.

This chain links TRBV27 with TRBJ2-7; the D gene is possibly TRBD1 (5 bases). The V and J ends lost 10 bases and 3 bases respectively, with 16 bases between them. Germline V lookup: CDR1 MNHEY, CDR2 SMNVEV (reference sequence). The CDR3 has 13 amino acids. Here the CDR3 DNA reads TGTGCCACCAAGGCGACAGCCAGCTACGAGCAGTACTTC. Amino acid sequence: CATKATASYEQYF.

The chain has TRBV2 and TRBJ2-1; D remains unclear. This CDR3 spans 13 amino acids. The ends were cut back, 3 bases at V and 2 bases at J, with 5 bases in the middle. Per germline, CDR1 SNHLY and CDR2 FYNNEI. CDR3 DNA sequence: TGTGCCAGCAGTGAGCTAGCCTACAATGAGCAGTTCTTC. It specifies CASSELAYNEQFF.

The gene calls are TRBV27 and TRBJ2-3; TRBD1 is a possible D gene (5 bases). Germline-derived CDR1 and CDR2 are MNHEY and SMNVEV (reference sequence). Trimming took off 6 bases at V and 5 bases at J, with 21 bases between the two ends. CDR3 length: 16 residues. DNA of the CDR3: TGTGCCAGCAGAAGGAATTTGGGGCTCCCTGGAGATACGCAGTATTTT. Translation: CASRRNLGLPGDTQYF.

The chain links TRBV27 to TRBJ2-2; D may be TRBD2 (5 bases). V lost 6 bases and J 7 bases, leaving 12 bases between the germline ends. The CDR3 loop spans 13 amino acids. Germline-derived CDR1 and CDR2 are MNHEY and SMNVEV (reference sequence). CDR3 protein: CASRSGGGGELFF. CDR3 nucleotide sequence: TGTGCCAGCAGATCTGGAGGAGGCGGGGAGCTGTTTTTT.

This clone was recorded once. The V call is TRBV21-1, the J call TRBJ2-1; TRBD2 is the table's D call and was not checked against the DNA. TRBV21-1 represents a pseudogene. This CDR3 is 16 amino acids long. This CDR3 reads CACGTSGSPTYNEQFF. As DNA, the CDR3 is TGTGCCTGCGGGACTAGCGGGAGTCCCACCTACAATGAGCAGTTCTTC.

V gene TRBV6-6 combines with J gene TRBJ1-4; the D is unclear. CDR3 length equals 14 residues. Germline assignment: CDR1 MNHNY and CDR2 SVGAGI (reference sequence). Trimming left V 0 bases short and J 5 bases short, with 7 bases between. The DNA of the CDR3 is TGTGCCAGCAGTTACTCGTCGGGGAATGAAAAACTGTTTTTT. This sequence encodes CASSYSSGNEKLFF.

This clone has a handful of counts. The chain carries TRBV5-8 and TRBJ1-3; 9 bases line up with TRBD1. This CDR3 is built from 16 residues. The germline gives CDR1 SGHTS, CDR2 YDEGEE. V shed 4 bases and J 4 bases; nucleotides not matched to a gene: 9. The CDR3 reads CASSLADRGTGNTIYF. CDR3 coding DNA: TGTGCCAGCAGCCTCGCGGACAGGGGTACCGGAAACACCATATATTTT.

This clone appeared a single time. The chain has TRBV10-2 and TRBJ1-1, with D possibly TRBD1 on 6 matching bases. Germline V gene sequence: CDR1 WSHSY, CDR2 SAAADI. The CDR3 is 13 amino acids. The V gene lost 7 bases and the J gene lost 5 bases, with 14 bases spanning the gap. The CDR3 loop reads CASNNERGTEAFF. In nucleotides, the CDR3 is TGCGCCAGCAATAATGAGAGGGGGACTGAAGCTTTCTTT.

This chain joins TRBV4-1 and TRBJ1-2; D gene uncertain. CDR3 size: 15 residues. The germline gives CDR1 MGHRA, CDR2 YSYEKL. V shed 0 bases and J shed 8 bases, with 16 bases lying between them. The CDR3, as DNA: TGCGCCAGCAGCCAAGAACCTCACGGGGAAGGGGGCTACACCTTC. Protein sequence: CASSQEPHGEGGYTF.

This clone was found a few times. The rearrangement uses TRBV4-2 and TRBJ2-1; 12 bases are shared with TRBD2. In germline, CDR1 is LGHNA, CDR2 YNFKEQ. Trimming took 0 bases from V and 5 from J; bases not matched to a gene: 11. The CDR3 sequence is 19 residues long. Written as DNA, the CDR3 is TGTGCCAGCAGCCAAGATCGCACTAGCGGGAGGCTCCGGGACAATGAGCAGTTCTTC. Encoded protein: CASSQDRTSGRLRDNEQFF.